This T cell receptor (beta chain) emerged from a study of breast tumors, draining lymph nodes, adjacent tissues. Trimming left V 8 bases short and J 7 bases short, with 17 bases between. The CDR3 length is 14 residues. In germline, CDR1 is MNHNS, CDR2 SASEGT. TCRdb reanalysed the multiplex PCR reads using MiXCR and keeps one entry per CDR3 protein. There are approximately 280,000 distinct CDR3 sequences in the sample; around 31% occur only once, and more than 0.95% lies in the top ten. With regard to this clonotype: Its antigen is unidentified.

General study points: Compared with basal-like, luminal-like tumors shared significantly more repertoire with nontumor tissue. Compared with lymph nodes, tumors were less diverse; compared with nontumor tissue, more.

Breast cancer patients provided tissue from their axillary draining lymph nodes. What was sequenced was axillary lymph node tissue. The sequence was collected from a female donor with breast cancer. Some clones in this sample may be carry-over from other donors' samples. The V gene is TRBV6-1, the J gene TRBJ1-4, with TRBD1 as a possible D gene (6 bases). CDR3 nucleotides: TGTGCCAGCCGCGGAGGGGGGGGACGTGAAAAACTGTTTTTT. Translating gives CASRGGGGREKLFF.